This T cell receptor beta chain is drawn from a study of blood T cell repertoires in COVID-19. Study-wide background: There were acute and convalescent COVID-19 samples, and they came from the United States, Italy and Spain.

Trimming pared 5 bases from V and 7 bases from J, leaving 21 bases between. The CDR3 is made up of 15 amino acids. Germline CDR1 and CDR2: LNHDA and SQIVND (reference sequence). Method: immunoSEQ multiplex PCR; TCRdb's copy keeps in-frame clones and lacks some. The table includes about 180,000 clones, less than 90% detected once. This chain uses TRBV19 with TRBJ2-7, with a weak D call TRBD1 (5 bases). This clonotype was obtained from a man between 65 and 79 years old with active or convalescent COVID-19. What was sequenced was peripheral blood. CDR3 residues: CASSFRMTVAREQYF. CDR3 DNA sequence: TGTGCCAGTAGTTTCCGAATGACAGTGGCAAGAGAGCAGTACTTC.